This TCR beta chain was sequenced in a study of response to subunit inactivated influenza vaccine. Germline loops: CDR1 KGHDR, CDR2 SFDVKD. The V end lost 4 bases, the J end lost 0 bases, and 21 bases lay between the germline ends. This CDR3 contains 19 residues. MiXCR, run by TCRdb on the RT-PCR reads, gives a single entry per CDR3 protein. Of around 650,000 distinct CDR3 sequences in the sample, more than 15% are singletons; the top ten hold around 10%. Study results and caveats: The authors offered the suggestion that each seasonal influenza vaccination recruits few new T cells.

Concerning this clonotype: Its antigen is not identified.

The material was PBMCs from blood, obtained about 13 days after vaccination. The TCR originated in a man aged 50 to 59 who received an inactivated influenza vaccine. The V and J genes are TRBV24-1 and TRBJ2-1; TRBD2 is a possible D gene (6 bases). In DNA form, the CDR3 reads TGTGCCACCAGTGACAGAGGGACTTTCCTACGGAGCTCCTACAATGAGCAGTTCTTC. Translated: CATSDRGTFLRSSYNEQFF.